This T cell receptor beta chain was retrieved from a study of shared clonotypes between healthy human individuals. Study details: Per-donor plates numbered three CD4 naive, three CD4 memory, two CD8 naive and one CD8 memory.

The CDR3 spans 13 residues. V was clipped by 9 bases and J by 1 base, with 12 bases between them. Germline loops: CDR1 MNHEY, CDR2 SVGAGI. The table came from immunoSEQ multiplex PCR; TCRdb's copy has only in-frame clones and leaves some out. The data show about 1 million clones, with 65% to 75% seen just once and about 1.5% held by the top ten. This clone was seen a handful of times. The sequence was collected from a young man in good health. The material sequenced was memory CD4+ T cells sorted from blood. As for subset: CD45RA-negative fraction. The rearrangement uses TRBV6-5 and TRBJ1-1; D unclear. The CDR3 sequence: CASRRVPNTEAFF. The CDR3 DNA follows: TGTGCCAGTCGAAGGGTACCGAACACTGAAGCTTTCTTT.